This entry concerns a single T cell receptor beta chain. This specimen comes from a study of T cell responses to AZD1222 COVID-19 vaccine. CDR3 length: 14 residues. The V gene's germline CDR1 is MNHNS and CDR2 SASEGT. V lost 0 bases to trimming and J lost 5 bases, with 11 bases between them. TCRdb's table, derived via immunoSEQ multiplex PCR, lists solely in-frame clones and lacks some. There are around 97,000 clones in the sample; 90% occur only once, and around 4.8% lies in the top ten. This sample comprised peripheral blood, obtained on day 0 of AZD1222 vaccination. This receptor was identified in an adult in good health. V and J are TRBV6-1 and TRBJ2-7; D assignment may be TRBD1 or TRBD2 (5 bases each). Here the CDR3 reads CASSEALRDDEQYF. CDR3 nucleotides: TGTGCCAGCAGTGAAGCGCTTCGGGACGACGAGCAGTACTTC.